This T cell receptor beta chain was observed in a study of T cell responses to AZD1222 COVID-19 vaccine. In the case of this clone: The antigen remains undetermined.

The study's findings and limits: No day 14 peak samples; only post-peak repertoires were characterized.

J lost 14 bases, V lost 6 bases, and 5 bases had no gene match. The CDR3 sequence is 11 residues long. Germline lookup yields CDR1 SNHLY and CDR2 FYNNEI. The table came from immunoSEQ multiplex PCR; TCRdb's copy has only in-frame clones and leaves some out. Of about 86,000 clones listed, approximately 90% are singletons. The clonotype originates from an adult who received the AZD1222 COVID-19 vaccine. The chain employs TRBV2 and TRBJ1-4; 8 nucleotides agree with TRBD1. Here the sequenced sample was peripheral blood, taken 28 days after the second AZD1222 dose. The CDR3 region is CASRIRDRLFF. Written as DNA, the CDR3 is TGTGCCAGCAGAATCAGGGACAGGCTGTTTTTT.